These 27 T cell receptor beta chains came from one sample sequenced in a study of cytomegalovirus exposure and HLA in healthy donors. PCR primers comprised 60 Vbeta and 13 Jbeta primers. TCRdb keeps only in-frame clones here, not all; method: immunoSEQ multiplex PCR. The sample records more than 150,000 clones, around 73% being singletons. The sample consisted of PBMCs. The source of these receptors is a male donor in good health and CMV-seronegative.

This rearrangement joins TRBV4-1 to TRBJ1-2; D perhaps matches TRBD1 (5 bases). The CDR3 length is 14 residues. CDR1 is MGHRA, CDR2 YSYEKL, per germline. V was shortened by 4 bases and J by 3 bases, with 12 bases between the two germline ends. CDR3 in DNA: TGCGCCAGCAGCCTAGAAGACAGCCACTATGGCTACACCTTC. Translated, it gives CASSLEDSHYGYTF.

The V and J genes are TRBV19 and TRBJ2-1; 7 bases agree with TRBD2. The CDR3 contains 15 residues. After removal of 7 bases from V and 8 bases from J, the junction contained 14 bases not matched to a gene. Germline CDR1 is LNHDA and CDR2 is SQIVND (reference sequence). CDR3 bases: TGTGCCAGTAAATCAATAGTCGGGGGGTCGGATGAGCAGTTCTTC. This codes for CASKSIVGGSDEQFF.

V usage is TRBV7-6 and J usage is TRBJ2-5, with 10 bases that match TRBD2. The CDR3 loop spans 16 amino acids. V lost 3 bases and J lost 4; bases outside the gene matches: 8. Per the germline V gene, CDR1 is SGHVS and CDR2 is FNYEAQ. The CDR3 region is CASSLEASGGSETQYF. For the CDR3, the DNA is TGTGCCAGCAGCTTGGAGGCTAGCGGGGGATCAGAGACCCAGTACTTC.

CDR3 nucleotides: TGTGCCAGCAGTCCAAGGGGGCGTGAAAAACTGTTTTTT. It encodes CASSPRGREKLFF. The chain recombines TRBV27 with TRBJ1-4, with 7 nucleotides matching TRBD1. CDR3 length: 13 amino acids. CDR1 and CDR2 from the germline V gene are MNHEY and SMNVEV (reference sequence). V gave up 5 bases and J gave up 7 bases; unmatched junction bases: 4. The whole variable domain, filled in from reference TRBV27 and TRBJ1-4, reads EAQVTQNPRYLITVTGKKLTVTCSQNMNHEYMSWYRQDPGLGLRQIYYSMNVEVTDKGDVPEGYKVSRKEKRNFPLILESPSPNQTSLYFCASSPRGREKLFFGSGTQLSVL.

J is TRBJ2-7 and V is TRBV7-6, with TRBD1 identical over 10 bases. The CDR3 covers 15 residues. Germline V gene sequence: CDR1 SGHVS, CDR2 FNYEAQ. V lost 1 base to trimming and J lost 2 bases; unmatched junction nucleotides: 2. CDR3 sequence (DNA): TGTGCCAGCAGCTTAGGGGACAGGGGTGCCTACGAGCAGTACTTC. Translating gives CASSLGDRGAYEQYF.

The gene calls are TRBV5-1 and TRBJ1-2; tentatively, D is TRBD1 (6 bases). The CDR3 extends over 14 amino acids. The V and J ends lost 2 bases and 0 bases respectively, with 8 bases between them. Germline V gene sequence: CDR1 SGHRS, CDR2 YFSETQ. The DNA for the CDR3 is TGCGCCAGCAGCTTCCGACAGGCTAACTATGGCTACACCTTC. It specifies CASSFRQANYGYTF.

The chain couples TRBV25-1 to TRBJ1-4; D ambiguous. The CDR3 spans 14 residues. Germline V CDR1 and CDR2: MGHDK, SYGVNS. V lost 5 bases and J 8 bases, leaving 15 bases between the germline ends. The DNA for the CDR3 is TGTGCCAGCAGTCGTGGAGGGCGGGAGGAAAAACTGTTTTTT. This codes for CASSRGGREEKLFF.

The chain uses TRBV28 and TRBJ1-2, with 7 bases identical to TRBD1. In germline, CDR1 is MDHEN, CDR2 SYDVKM. The CDR3 is 16 amino acids. V was clipped by 3 bases and J by 8 bases; unmatched bases: 15. CDR3 in DNA: TGTGCCAGCAGTTTGTCGGGACGACAGGGACAATGGGGCTACACCTTC. Its protein product is CASSLSGRQGQWGYTF.

The chain has TRBV7-9 and TRBJ1-2; D remains ambiguous. From germline, CDR1 is SEHNR and CDR2 FQNEAQ (reference sequence). V gave up 0 bases and J gave up 5 bases, with 7 bases separating them. The CDR3 loop spans 13 amino acids. This CDR3 is CASSLAQSYGYTF. The CDR3 nucleotides read TGTGCCAGCAGCTTAGCACAGTCGTATGGCTACACCTTC.

The genes are TRBV9 and TRBJ2-7, with 10 bases fitting TRBD2. From germline, CDR1 is SGDLS and CDR2 YYNGEE. The CDR3 totals 15 residues. V shed 2 bases, J shed 5 bases, and the junction held 7 bases outside the gene matches. CDR3 residues: CASSVSGRRVDEQYF. The CDR3, as DNA: TGTGCCAGCAGCGTTAGCGGGAGGAGGGTCGACGAGCAGTACTTC.

This CDR3 is CASRWGASGMDTQYF. For the CDR3, the DNA is TGTGCCAGTAGATGGGGGGCTAGCGGGATGGATACGCAGTATTTT. The J gene is TRBJ2-3, the V gene TRBV19; 9 nucleotides agree with TRBD2. The CDR3 runs 15 residues. V was pared by 6 bases and J by 6 bases, with 10 bases of the junction left unmatched. The V gene's germline CDR1 is LNHDA and CDR2 SQIVND (reference sequence).

This clone has a handful of counts. The chain combines TRBV30 with TRBJ1-5, with TRBD1 matching 7 bases. J lost 1 base, V lost 1 base, and 1 base had no gene match. The V gene's germline CDR1 is GTSNPN and CDR2 SVGIG (reference sequence). The CDR3 is made up of 14 amino acids. The CDR3 here is CAWSEGQSNQPQHF. The CDR3 nucleotides are TGTGCCTGGAGTGAGGGACAGAGCAATCAGCCCCAGCATTTT.

This chain joins TRBV4-1 and TRBJ2-7; maybe TRBD1 (5 bases). The V end lost 3 bases, the J end lost 0 bases, and 9 bases lay between the germline ends. This CDR3 contains 14 residues. The V gene's germline CDR1 is MGHRA and CDR2 YSYEKL. The CDR3: CASSHPGSSYEQYF. The CDR3, as DNA: TGCGCCAGCAGCCACCCAGGGTCCTCCTACGAGCAGTACTTC.

The chain links TRBV14 to TRBJ1-4; maybe TRBD1 (6 bases). Between the trimmed V and J ends, which lost 0 bases and 5 bases, there was a span of 13 bases. Per the germline V gene, CDR1 is SGHDN and CDR2 is FVKESK. This CDR3 has 16 residues. This chain's CDR3 is CASSQDPGANNEKLFF. The CDR3 DNA sequence: TGTGCCAGCAGCCAAGATCCAGGGGCCAACAATGAAAAACTGTTTTTT.

This clone was counted only a few times. The CDR3, as DNA: TGTGCCAGTAGTATAATGGGGGCGCACCACTATGGCTACACCTTC. This codes for CASSIMGAHHYGYTF. The chain has TRBV19 and TRBJ1-2, with TRBD1 as a possible D gene (6 bases). The CDR3 has 15 amino acids. V lost 2 bases, J lost 3 bases, and 13 bases lay in between. CDR1 and CDR2 from the germline V gene are LNHDA and SQIVND (reference sequence). The complete variable domain, with remaining parts taken from reference TRBV19 and TRBJ1-2, reads DGGITQSPKYLFRKEGQNVTLSCEQNLNHDAMYWYRQDPGQGLRLIYYSQIVNDFQKGDIAEGYSVSREKKESFPLTVTSAQKNPTAFYLCASSIMGAHHYGYTFGSGTRLTVV.

The chain carries TRBV12-5 and TRBJ2-2, with 10 bases identical to TRBD1. Germline V gene sequence: CDR1 LGHNT, CDR2 FRNRAP. With 1 base clipped from V and 6 bases from J, the junction kept 2 bases outside the gene matches. The CDR3 length is 15 residues. CDR3 amino acids: CASGLAGTGAGELFF. Written as DNA, the CDR3 is TGTGCTAGTGGTTTGGCCGGGACAGGGGCCGGGGAGCTGTTTTTT.

The rearrangement uses TRBV19 and TRBJ2-7, with 8 positions matching TRBD1. The V segment lost 3 bases and the J segment 6 bases; nucleotides outside the gene matches: 10. Germline loops: CDR1 LNHDA, CDR2 SQIVND (reference sequence). The CDR3 totals 15 residues. This CDR3 reads CASSMLGQAGGEQYF. DNA of the CDR3: TGTGCCAGTAGTATGTTGGGACAGGCCGGCGGCGAGCAGTACTTC.

This clone appeared once. This sequence joins TRBV7-6 and TRBJ2-7; 12 nucleotides align to TRBD1. Germline CDR1 is SGHVS and CDR2 is FNYEAQ. The V gene end was trimmed by 4 bases and the J gene end by 8 bases; junction bases not matched to a gene: 9. CDR3 length: 15 amino acids. The CDR3 coding sequence is TGTGCCAGCAGCTCTCCGGGACAGGGGGCGAACAAGCAGTACTTC. It codes for CASSSPGQGANKQYF.

CDR3 protein: CASSLGTGRAYNSPLHF. The CDR3 DNA reads as TGTGCCAGCAGTCTCGGGACAGGGAGAGCCTATAATTCACCCCTCCACTTT. The chain is built from TRBV27 and TRBJ1-6; 9 nucleotides agree with TRBD1. The CDR3 runs to 17 residues. Germline V gives CDR1 MNHEY, CDR2 SMNVEV (reference sequence). J was trimmed by 2 bases and V by 5 bases; bases with no gene match: 7.

J is TRBJ2-2 and V is TRBV7-8; 14 nucleotides match TRBD2. The CDR3 is 18 residues long. V lost 5 bases, J lost 5 bases, and 10 bases stayed unmatched. Germline V gene sequence: CDR1 SGHVS, CDR2 FQNEAQ. CDR3 bases: TGTGCCAGCAGCGTCCGACTAGCGGGAGGGCCTAAGACCGGGGAGCTGTTTTTT. Amino acid sequence: CASSVRLAGGPKTGELFF.

The chain recombines TRBV29-1 with TRBJ2-7, with 13 bases lining up with TRBD2. The J segment lost 9 bases and the V segment lost 7 bases, leaving 12 bases of the junction unmatched. There are 14 residues in the CDR3. CDR1 is SQVTM and CDR2 is ANQGSEA in the germline V gene. The CDR3 sequence is CSARLAGGLGGQYF. The CDR3 DNA sequence: TGCAGCGCGCGACTAGCGGGAGGCTTGGGAGGGCAGTACTTC.

V is TRBV28 and J is TRBJ1-5, with D possibly TRBD1 on 6 matching bases. CDR1 is MDHEN, CDR2 SYDVKM, per germline. V dropped 6 bases and J dropped 0 bases, with 12 bases sitting between them. There are 15 residues in the CDR3. In DNA, the CDR3 is TGTGCCAGCAGACCACAGGGTTCTAGCAATCAGCCCCAGCATTTT. This codes for CASRPQGSSNQPQHF.

The J gene is TRBJ2-1, the V gene TRBV9; TRBD1 agrees at 7 bases. Germline V gene sequence: CDR1 SGDLS, CDR2 YYNGEE. The CDR3 length is 13 residues. With 2 bases clipped from V and 8 bases from J, the junction kept 4 bases outside the gene matches. CDR3 residues: CASSVVGQDEQFF. CDR3 coding DNA: TGTGCCAGCAGCGTCGTAGGACAGGATGAGCAGTTCTTC.

The J gene is TRBJ2-7, the V gene TRBV28, with 7 bases matching TRBD1. The CDR3 covers 14 residues. V gave up 6 bases and J gave up 3 bases; unmatched junction bases: 8. Germline loops: CDR1 MDHEN, CDR2 SYDVKM. CDR3 region: CASRGAGGVYEQYF. CDR3 DNA: TGTGCCAGCAGGGGGGCAGGGGGAGTCTACGAGCAGTACTTC. Using reference TRBV28 and TRBJ2-7 for the parts outside the CDR3, the full variable domain is DVKVTQSSRYLVKRTGEKVFLECVQDMDHENMFWYRQDPGLGLRLIYFSYDVKMKEKGDIPEGYSVSREKKERFSLILESASTNQTSMYLCASRGAGGVYEQYFGPGTRLTVT.

The V gene is TRBV9, the J gene TRBJ2-7, with D possibly matching TRBD2 (5 bases). The CDR3 has 17 residues. CDR1 and CDR2 (germline): SGDLS, YYNGEE. The ends were cut back, 0 bases at V and 2 bases at J, with 18 bases in the middle. The CDR3 here is CASSVGDGSVMAYEQYF. The CDR3 DNA sequence: TGTGCCAGCAGCGTAGGAGATGGGAGCGTAATGGCCTACGAGCAGTACTTC.

This clone was found a few times. The rearrangement links TRBV5-6 to TRBJ1-2; D unclear. Trimming took 4 bases from V and 4 from J, leaving 11 bases between them. Germline CDR1 reads SGHDT; CDR2 reads YYEEEE. The CDR3 is 13 residues long. CDR3 nucleotide sequence: TGTGCCAGCAGCATAGGCGGCGGCTATGGCTACACCTTC. Its protein product is CASSIGGGYGYTF. Combining the CDR3 with reference TRBV5-6 and TRBJ1-2 gives the whole variable domain DAGVTQSPTHLIKTRGQQVTLRCSPKSGHDTVSWYQQALGQGPQFIFQYYEEEERQRGNFPDRFSGHQFPNYSSELNVNALLLGDSALYLCASSIGGGYGYTFGSGTRLTVV.

With respect to this clone: One end of the junction does not line up with germline, which may come from a read error. The chain is built from TRBV28 and TRBJ1-2, with unresolved D. CDR1 MDHEN and CDR2 SYDVKM come from the germline V gene. The CDR3 length is 12 residues. The CDR3 reads CASRSTNYGDTF. The CDR3 DNA is TGTGCCAGCAGATCTACTAACTATGGCGACACCTTC.